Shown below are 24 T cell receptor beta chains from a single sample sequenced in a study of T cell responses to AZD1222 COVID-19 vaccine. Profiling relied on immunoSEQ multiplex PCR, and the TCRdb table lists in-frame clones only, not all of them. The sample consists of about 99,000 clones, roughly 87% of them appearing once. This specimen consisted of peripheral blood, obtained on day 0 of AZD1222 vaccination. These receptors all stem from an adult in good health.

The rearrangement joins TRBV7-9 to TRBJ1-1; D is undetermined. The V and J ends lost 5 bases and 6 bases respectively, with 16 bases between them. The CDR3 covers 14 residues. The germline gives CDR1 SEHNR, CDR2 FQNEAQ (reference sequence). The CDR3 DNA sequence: TGTGCCAGCAGCCATATCCCCGCAACGGCTGAAGCTTTCTTT. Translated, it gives CASSHIPATAEAFF.

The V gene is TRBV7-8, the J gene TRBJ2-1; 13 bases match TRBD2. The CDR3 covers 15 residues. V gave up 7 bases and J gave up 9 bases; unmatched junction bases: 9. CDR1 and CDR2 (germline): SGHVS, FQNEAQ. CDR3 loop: CASTALAGGVGEQFF. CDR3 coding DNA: TGTGCCAGCACCGCACTAGCGGGGGGGGTTGGTGAGCAGTTCTTC.

CDR3 amino acids: CASSPGPGRGNTIYF. In DNA, the CDR3 is TGTGCCAGCAGCCCTGGGCCAGGGAGAGGAAACACCATATATTTT. The V gene is TRBV5-4, the J gene TRBJ1-3, with D possibly TRBD1 on 5 matching bases. Trimming took 4 bases from V and 4 from J, leaving 15 bases between them. The CDR3 extends over 15 amino acids. Germline CDR1 reads SGHNT; CDR2 reads YYREEE (reference sequence).

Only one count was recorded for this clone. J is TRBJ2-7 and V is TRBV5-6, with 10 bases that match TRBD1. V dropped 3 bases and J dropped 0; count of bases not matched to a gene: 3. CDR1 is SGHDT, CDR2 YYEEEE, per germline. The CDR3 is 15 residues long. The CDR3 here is CASSSGTGVSYEQYF. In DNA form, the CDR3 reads TGTGCCAGCAGCTCCGGGACAGGGGTCTCCTACGAGCAGTACTTC.

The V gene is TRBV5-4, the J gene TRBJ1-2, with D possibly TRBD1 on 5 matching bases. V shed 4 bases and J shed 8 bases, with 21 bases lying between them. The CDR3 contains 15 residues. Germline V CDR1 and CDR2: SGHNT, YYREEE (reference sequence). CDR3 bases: TGTGCCAGCAGCCCAAGAACTATTACGGGGGACGGCTACACCTTC. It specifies CASSPRTITGDGYTF. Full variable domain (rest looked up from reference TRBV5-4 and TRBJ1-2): ETGVTQSPTHLIKTRGQQVTLRCSSQSGHNTVSWYQQALGQGPQFIFQYYREEENGRGNFPPRFSGLQFPNYSSELNVNALELDDSALYLCASSPRTITGDGYTFGSGTRLTVV.

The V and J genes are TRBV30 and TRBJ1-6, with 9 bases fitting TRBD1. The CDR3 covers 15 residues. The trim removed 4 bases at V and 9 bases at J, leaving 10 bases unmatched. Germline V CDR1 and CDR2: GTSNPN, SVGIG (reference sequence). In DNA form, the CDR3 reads TGTGCCTGGACTTTGGAGGGACAGGGAAGTTCACCCCTCCACTTT. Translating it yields CAWTLEGQGSSPLHF. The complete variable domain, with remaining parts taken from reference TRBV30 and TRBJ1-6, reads SQTIHQWPATLVQPVGSPLSLECTVEGTSNPNLYWYRQAAGRGLQLLFYSVGIGQISSEVPQNLSASRPQDRQFILSSKKLLLSDSGFYLCAWTLEGQGSSPLHFGNGTRLTVT.

CDR3 DNA: TGTGCCAGCAGTTACGGACCAGGGGGAGACGAGCAGTACTTC. Protein product: CASSYGPGGDEQYF. The genes are TRBV6-2 or TRBV6-3 and TRBJ2-7; 7 positions agree with TRBD1. After removal of 2 bases from V and 5 bases from J, the junction contained 6 bases not matched to a gene. The CDR3 contains 14 residues. CDR1 is MNHEY and CDR2 is SVGEGT in the germline V gene.

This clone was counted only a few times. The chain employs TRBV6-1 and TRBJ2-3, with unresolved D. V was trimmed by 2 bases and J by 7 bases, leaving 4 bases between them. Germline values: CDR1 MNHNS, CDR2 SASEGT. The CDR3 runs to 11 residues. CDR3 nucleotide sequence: TGTGCCAGCAGTGAAATCTATACGCAGTATTTT. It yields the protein CASSEIYTQYF.

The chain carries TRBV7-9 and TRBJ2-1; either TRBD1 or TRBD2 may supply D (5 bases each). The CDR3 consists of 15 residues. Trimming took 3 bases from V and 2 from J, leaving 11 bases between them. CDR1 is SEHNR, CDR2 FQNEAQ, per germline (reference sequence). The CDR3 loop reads CASSFRDRPYNEQFF. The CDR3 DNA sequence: TGTGCCAGCAGCTTCCGGGACCGACCCTACAATGAGCAGTTCTTC.

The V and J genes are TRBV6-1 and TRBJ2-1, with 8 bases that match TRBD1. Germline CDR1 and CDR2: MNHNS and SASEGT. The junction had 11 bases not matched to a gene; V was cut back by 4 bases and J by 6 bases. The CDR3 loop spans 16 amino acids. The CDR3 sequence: CASSAQTGEGGNEQFF. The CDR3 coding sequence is TGTGCCAGCAGTGCTCAGACAGGGGAAGGAGGCAATGAGCAGTTCTTC.

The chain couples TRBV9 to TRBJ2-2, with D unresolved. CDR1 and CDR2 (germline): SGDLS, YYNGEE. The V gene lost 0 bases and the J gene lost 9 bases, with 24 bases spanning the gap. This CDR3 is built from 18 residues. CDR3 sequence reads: CASSVVVWGDEAIRELFF. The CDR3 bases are TGTGCCAGCAGCGTAGTTGTCTGGGGTGATGAGGCTATCCGGGAGCTGTTTTTT.

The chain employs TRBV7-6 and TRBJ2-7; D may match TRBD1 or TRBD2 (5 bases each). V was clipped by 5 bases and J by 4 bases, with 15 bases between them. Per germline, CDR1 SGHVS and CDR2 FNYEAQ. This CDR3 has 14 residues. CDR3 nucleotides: TGTGCCAGCAGCGAGGGACGGGCGGAATACGAGCAGTACTTC. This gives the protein CASSEGRAEYEQYF.

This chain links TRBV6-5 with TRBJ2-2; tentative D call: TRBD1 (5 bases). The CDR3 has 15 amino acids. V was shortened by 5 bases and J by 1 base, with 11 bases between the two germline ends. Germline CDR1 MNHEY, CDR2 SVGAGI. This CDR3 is CASSPQTGNTGELFF. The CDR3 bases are TGTGCCAGCAGTCCGCAAACAGGGAACACCGGGGAGCTGTTTTTT.

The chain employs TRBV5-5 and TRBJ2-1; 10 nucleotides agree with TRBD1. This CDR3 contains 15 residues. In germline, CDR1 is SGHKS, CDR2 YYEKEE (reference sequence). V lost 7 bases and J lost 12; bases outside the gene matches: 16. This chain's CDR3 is CASRQGAPLIFGQFF. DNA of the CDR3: TGTGCCAGCCGACAGGGGGCCCCATTAATCTTTGGGCAGTTCTTC. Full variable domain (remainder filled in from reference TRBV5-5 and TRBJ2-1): DAGVTQSPTHLIKTRGQQVTLRCSPISGHKSVSWYQQVLGQGPQFIFQYYEKEERGRGNFPDRFSARQFPNYSSELNVNALLLGDSALYLCASRQGAPLIFGQFFGPGTRLTVL.

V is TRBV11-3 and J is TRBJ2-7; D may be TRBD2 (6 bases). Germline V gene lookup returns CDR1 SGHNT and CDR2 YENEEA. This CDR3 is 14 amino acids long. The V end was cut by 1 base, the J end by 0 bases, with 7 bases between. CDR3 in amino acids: CASSLGGDSYEQYF. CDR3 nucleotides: TGTGCCAGCAGCTTAGGGGGGGACTCCTACGAGCAGTACTTC.

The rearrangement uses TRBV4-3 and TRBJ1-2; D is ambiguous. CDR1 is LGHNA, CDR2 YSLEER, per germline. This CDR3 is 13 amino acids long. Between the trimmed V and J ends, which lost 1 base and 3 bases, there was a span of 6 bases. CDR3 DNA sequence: TGCGCCAGCAGCCAAGCCGGGCACTATGGCTACACCTTC. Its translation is CASSQAGHYGYTF.

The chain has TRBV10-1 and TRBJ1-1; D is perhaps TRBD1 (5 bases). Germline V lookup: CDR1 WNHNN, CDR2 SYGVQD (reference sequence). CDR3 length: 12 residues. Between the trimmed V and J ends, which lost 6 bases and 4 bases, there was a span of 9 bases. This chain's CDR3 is CASRQVTTEAFF. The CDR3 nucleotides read TGCGCCAGCAGACAGGTTACCACTGAAGCTTTCTTT.

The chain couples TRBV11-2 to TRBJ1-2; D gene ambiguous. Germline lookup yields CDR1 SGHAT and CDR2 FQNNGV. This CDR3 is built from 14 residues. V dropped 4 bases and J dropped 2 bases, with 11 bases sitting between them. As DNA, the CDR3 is TGTGCCAGCAGCTCCCGGGGTGGGAACTATGGCTACACCTTC. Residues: CASSSRGGNYGYTF. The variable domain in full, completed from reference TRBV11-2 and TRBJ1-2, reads EAGVAQSPRYKIIEKRQSVAFWCNPISGHATLYWYQQILGQGPKLLIQFQNNGVVDDSQLPKDRFSAERLKGVDSTLKIQPAKLEDSAVYLCASSSRGGNYGYTFGSGTRLTVV.

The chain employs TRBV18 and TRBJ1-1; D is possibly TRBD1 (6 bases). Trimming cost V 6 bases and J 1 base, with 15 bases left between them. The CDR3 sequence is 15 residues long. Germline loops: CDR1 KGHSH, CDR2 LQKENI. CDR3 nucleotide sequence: TGTGCCAGCTCTTCCGGGACACAAGCGAACACTGAAGCTTTCTTT. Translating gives CASSSGTQANTEAFF. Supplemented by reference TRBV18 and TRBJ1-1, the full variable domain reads NAGVMQNPRHLVRRRGQEARLRCSPMKGHSHVYWYRQLPEEGLKFMVYLQKENIIDESGMPKERFSAEFPKEGPSILRIQQVVRGDSAAYFCASSSGTQANTEAFFGQGTRLTVV.

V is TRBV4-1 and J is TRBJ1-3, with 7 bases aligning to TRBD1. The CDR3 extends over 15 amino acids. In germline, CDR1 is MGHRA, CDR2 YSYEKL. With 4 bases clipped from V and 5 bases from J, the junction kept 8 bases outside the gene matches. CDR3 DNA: TGCGCCAGCAGCCCCTCGACAGGGACCAGAAACACCATATATTTT. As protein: CASSPSTGTRNTIYF.

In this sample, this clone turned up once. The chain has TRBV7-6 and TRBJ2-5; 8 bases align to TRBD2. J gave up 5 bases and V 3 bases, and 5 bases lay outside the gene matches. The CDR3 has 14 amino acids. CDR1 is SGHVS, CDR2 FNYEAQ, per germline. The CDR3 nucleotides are TGTGCCAGCAGCTTTGGGATAGCGGGGGAGACCCAGTACTTC. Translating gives CASSFGIAGETQYF.

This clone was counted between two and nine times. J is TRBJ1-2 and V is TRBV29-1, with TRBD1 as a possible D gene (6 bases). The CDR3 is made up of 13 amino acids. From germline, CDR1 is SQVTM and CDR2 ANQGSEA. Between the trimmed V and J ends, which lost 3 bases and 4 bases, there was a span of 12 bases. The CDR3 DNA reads TGCAGCGTTGACCTTGAGGGGGGCTATGGCTACACCTTC. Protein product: CSVDLEGGYGYTF. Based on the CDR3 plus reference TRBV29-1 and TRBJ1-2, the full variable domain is SAVISQKPSRDICQRGTSLTIQCQVDSQVTMMFWYRQQPGQSLTLIATANQGSEATYESGFVIDKFPISRPNLTFSTLTVSNMSPEDSSIYLCSVDLEGGYGYTFGSGTRLTVV.

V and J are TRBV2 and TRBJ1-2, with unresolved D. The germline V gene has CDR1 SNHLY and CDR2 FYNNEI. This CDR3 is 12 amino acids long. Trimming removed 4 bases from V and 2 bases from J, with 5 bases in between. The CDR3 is CASSVGNYGYTF. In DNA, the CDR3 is TGTGCCAGCAGTGTGGGAAACTATGGCTACACCTTC.

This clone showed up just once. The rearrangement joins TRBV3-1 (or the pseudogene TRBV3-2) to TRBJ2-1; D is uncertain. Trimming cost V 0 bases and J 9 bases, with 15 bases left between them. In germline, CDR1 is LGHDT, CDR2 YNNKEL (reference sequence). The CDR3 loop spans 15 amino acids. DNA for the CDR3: TGTGCCAGCAGCCAAGACTGGCGGTGGAAGAGTGAGCAGTTCTTC. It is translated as CASSQDWRWKSEQFF.